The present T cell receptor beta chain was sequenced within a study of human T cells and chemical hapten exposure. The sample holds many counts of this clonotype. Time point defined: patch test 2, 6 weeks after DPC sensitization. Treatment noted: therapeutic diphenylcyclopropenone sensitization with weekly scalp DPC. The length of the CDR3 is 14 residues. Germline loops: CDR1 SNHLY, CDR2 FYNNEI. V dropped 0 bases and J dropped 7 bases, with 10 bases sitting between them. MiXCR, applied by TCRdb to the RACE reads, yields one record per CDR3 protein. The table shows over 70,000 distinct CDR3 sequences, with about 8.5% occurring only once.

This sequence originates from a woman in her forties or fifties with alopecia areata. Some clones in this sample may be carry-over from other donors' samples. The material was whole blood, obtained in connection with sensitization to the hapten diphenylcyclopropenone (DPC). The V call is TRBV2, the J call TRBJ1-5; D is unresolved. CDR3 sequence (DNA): TGTGCCAGCAGTGAAGCACAGTATAGCCAGCCCCAGCATTTT. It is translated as CASSEAQYSQPQHF.